The text below deals with one T cell receptor (beta chain). The germline gives CDR1 MNHNS, CDR2 SASEGT. V was trimmed by 5 bases and J by 7 bases, leaving 9 bases between them. The CDR3 runs to 12 residues. These data are taken from a study of T cells in Graves' hyperthyroidism and ophthalmopathy. Amplified TCR beta CDR3 regions came from RNA transcripts. HTBI primers were employed in a first-round RT-PCR of the TCR CDR3. TCRdb ran MiXCR on the multiplex PCR reads and lists one entry per CDR3 protein. The table has about 160,000 distinct CDR3 sequences, roughly 9.4% seen once. The sample was blood. This rearrangement joins TRBV6-1 to TRBJ1-5; D remains ambiguous. The source is a woman between 18 and 29 years old with Graves' hyperthyroidism that later progressed to Graves' ophthalmopathy. The CDR3 nucleotides are TGTGCCAGCAGTAGCCCCCCCCAGCCCCAGCATTTT. It yields the protein CASSSPPQPQHF.